This TCR beta chain is from a study of T-cell reconstitution after alpha-beta-depleted transplantation in children. Study observations and caveats: There were reportedly several hundred expanded graft clones from which alpha-beta T cells came about two months after transplant.

Remarks on this clonotype: Antigen specificity is unknown.

The CDR3 is 16 residues long. Trimming pared 0 bases from V and 1 base from J, leaving 10 bases between. CDR1 and CDR2 (germline): KGHDR, SFDVKD. Preparing the TCRbeta library involved the use of unique molecular identifiers. TCRdb independently ran MiXCR on the PCR reads; one entry per CDR3 protein. Of 550,000 to 600,000 distinct CDR3 sequences listed, roughly 23% are singletons. Material: PBMCs, mostly from graft donor cells, obtained 360 days after TCRalphabeta/CD19-depleted stem cell transplant. The sequence derives from a boy younger than two who had a stem cell transplant for acute myeloid leukemia, so the T cells may come from the graft donor. V and J are TRBV24-1 and TRBJ2-3; TRBD1 might be the D (6 bases). CDR3 nucleotide sequence: TGTGCCACCAGTGATTTGCCGGCAGGGGGCACAGATACGCAGTATTTT. This gives the protein CATSDLPAGGTDTQYF.